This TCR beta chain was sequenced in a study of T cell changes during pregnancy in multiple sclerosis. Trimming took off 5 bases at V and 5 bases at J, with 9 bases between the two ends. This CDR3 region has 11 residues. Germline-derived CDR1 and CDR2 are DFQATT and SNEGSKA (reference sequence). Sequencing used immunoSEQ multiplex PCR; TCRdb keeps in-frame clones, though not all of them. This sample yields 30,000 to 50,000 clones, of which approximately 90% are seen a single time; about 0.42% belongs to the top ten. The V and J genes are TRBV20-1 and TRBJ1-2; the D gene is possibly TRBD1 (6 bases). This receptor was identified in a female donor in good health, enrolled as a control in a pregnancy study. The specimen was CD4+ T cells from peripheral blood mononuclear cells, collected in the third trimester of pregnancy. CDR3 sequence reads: CSAPGVYGYTF. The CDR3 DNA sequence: TGCAGTGCTCCAGGGGTGTATGGCTACACCTTC.